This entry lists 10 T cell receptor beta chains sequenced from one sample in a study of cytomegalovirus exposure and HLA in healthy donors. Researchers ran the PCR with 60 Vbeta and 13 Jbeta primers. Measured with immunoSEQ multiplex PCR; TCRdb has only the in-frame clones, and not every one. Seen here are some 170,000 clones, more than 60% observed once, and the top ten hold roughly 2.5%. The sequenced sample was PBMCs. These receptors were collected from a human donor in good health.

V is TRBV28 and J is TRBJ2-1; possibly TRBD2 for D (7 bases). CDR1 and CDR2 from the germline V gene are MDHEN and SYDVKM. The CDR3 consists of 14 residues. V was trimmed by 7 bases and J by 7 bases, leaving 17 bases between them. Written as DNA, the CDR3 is TGTGCCAGCACCCTAGTCGGGGGGCCGAATGAGCAGTTCTTC. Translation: CASTLVGGPNEQFF.

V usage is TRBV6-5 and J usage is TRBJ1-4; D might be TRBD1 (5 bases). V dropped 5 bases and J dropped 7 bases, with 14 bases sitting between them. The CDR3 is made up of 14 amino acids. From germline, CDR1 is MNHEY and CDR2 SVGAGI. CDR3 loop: CASSPGDTLEKLFF. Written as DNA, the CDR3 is TGTGCCAGCAGTCCGGGGGATACGCTTGAAAAACTGTTTTTT.

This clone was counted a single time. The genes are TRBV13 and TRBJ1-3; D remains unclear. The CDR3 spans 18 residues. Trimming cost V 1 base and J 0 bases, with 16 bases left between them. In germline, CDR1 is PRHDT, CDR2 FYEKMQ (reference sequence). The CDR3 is CASSLEGEGGISGNTIYF. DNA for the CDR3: TGTGCCAGCAGCTTAGAGGGTGAAGGAGGTATCTCTGGAAACACCATATATTTT.

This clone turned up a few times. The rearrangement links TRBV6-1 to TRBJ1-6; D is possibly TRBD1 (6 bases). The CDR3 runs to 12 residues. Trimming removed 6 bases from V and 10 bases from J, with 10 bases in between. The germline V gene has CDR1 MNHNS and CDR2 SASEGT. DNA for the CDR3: TGTGCCAGCAGCACAGGGTTATCACCCCTCCACTTT. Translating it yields CASSTGLSPLHF.

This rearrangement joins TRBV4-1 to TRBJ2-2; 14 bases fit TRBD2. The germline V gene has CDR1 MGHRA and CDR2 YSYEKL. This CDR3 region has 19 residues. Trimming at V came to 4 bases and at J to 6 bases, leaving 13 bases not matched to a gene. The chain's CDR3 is CASSPRTSGGIALSGELFF. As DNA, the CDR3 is TGCGCCAGCAGCCCCAGGACTAGCGGGGGGATTGCCCTTTCCGGGGAGCTGTTTTTT.

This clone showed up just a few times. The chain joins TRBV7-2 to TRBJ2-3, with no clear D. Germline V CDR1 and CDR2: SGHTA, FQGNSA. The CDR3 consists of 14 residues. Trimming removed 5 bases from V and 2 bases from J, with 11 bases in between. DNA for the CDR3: TGTGCCAGCAGCCGACACCTTCTCACAGATACGCAGTATTTT. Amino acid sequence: CASSRHLLTDTQYF.

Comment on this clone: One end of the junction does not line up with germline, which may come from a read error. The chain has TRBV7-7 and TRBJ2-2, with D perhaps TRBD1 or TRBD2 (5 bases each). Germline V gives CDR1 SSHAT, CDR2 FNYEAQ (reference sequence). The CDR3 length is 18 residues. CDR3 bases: TGTGCTAGCAGCTTAGCGCCGGCAGGACAACTGAACACCGGGGAGCTGTTTTTT. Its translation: CASSLAPAGQLNTGELFF.

Here the CDR3 DNA reads TGTGCCAGCTCACCCCGACAGGGAATGGGCACTGAAGCTTTCTTT. This codes for CASSPRQGMGTEAFF. The J gene is TRBJ1-1, the V gene TRBV18; 7 nucleotides align to TRBD1. This CDR3 comprises 15 residues. V shed 3 bases and J 4 bases; nucleotides not matched to a gene: 8. In germline, CDR1 is KGHSH, CDR2 LQKENI.

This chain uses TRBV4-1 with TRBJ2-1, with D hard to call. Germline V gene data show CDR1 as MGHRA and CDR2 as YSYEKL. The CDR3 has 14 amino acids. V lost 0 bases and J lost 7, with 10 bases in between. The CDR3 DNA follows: TGCGCCAGCAGCCAAGAATTACAAGCGAATGAGCAGTTCTTC. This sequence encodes CASSQELQANEQFF.

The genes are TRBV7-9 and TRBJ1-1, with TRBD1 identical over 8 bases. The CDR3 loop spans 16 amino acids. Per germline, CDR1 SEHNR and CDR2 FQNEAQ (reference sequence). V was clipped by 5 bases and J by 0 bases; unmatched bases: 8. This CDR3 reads CASSPRTGTMNTEAFF. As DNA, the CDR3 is TGTGCCAGCAGCCCCAGGACAGGGACCATGAACACTGAAGCTTTCTTT.